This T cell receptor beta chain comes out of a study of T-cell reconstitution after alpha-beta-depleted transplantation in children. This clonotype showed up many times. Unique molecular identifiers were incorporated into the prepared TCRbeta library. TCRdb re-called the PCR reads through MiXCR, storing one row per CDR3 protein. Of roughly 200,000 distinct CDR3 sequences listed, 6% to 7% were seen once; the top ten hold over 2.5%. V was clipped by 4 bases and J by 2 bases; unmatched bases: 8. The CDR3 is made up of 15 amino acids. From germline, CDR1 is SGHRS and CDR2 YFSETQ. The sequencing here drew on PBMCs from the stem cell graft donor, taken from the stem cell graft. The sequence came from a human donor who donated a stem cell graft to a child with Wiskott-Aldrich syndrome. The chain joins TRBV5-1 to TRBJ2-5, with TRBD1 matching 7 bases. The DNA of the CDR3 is TGCGCCAGCAGCGCGCTAATGGGACAGCAAGAGACCCAGTACTTC. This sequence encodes CASSALMGQQETQYF.